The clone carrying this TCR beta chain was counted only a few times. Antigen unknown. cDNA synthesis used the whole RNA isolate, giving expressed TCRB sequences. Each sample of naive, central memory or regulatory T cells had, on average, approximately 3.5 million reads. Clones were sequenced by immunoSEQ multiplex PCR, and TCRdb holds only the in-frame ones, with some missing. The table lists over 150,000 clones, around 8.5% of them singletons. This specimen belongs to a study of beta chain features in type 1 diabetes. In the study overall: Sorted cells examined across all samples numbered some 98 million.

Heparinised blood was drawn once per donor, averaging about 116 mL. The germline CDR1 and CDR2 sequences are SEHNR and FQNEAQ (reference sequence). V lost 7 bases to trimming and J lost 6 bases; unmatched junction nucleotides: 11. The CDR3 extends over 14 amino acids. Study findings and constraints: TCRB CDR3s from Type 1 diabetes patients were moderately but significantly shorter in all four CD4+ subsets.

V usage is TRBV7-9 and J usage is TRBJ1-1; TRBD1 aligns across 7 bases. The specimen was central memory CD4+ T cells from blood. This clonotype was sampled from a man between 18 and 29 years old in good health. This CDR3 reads CASKVGGASSEAFF. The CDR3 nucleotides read TGTGCCAGCAAAGTAGGGGGCGCTTCCTCTGAAGCTTTCTTT.